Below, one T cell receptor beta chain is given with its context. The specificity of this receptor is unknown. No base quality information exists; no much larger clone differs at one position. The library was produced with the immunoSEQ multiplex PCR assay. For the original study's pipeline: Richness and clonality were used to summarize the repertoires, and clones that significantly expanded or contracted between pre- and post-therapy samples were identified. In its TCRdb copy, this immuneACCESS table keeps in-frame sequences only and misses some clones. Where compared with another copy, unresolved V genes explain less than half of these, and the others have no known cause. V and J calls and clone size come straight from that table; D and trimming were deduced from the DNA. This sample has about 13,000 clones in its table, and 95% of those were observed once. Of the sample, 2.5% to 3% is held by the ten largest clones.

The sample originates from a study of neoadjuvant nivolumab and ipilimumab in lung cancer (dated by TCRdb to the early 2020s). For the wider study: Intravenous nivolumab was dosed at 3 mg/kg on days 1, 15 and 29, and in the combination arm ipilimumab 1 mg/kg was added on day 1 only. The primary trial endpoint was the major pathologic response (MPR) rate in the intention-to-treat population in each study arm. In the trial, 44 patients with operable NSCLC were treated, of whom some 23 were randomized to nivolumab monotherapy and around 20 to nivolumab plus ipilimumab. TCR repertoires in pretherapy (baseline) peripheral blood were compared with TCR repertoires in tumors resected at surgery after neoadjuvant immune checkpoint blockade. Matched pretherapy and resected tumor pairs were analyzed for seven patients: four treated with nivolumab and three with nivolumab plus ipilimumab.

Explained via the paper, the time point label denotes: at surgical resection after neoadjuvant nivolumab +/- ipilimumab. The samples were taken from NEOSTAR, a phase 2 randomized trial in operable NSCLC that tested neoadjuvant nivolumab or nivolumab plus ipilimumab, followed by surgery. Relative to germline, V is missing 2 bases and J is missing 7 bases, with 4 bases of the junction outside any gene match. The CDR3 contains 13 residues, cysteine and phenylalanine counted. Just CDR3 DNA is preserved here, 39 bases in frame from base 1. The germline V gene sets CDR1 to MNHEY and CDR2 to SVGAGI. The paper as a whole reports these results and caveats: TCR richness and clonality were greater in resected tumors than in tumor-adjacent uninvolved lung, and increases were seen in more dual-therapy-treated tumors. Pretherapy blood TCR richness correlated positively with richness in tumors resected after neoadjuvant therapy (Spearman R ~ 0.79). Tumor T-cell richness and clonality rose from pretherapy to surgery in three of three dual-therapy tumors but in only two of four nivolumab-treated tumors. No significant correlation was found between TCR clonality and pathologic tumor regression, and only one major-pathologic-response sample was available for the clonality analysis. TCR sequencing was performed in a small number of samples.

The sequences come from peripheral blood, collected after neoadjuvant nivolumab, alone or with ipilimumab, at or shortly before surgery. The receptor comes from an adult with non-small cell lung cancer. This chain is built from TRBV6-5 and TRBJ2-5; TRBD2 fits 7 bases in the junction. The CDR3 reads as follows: CASSYATGGTQYF. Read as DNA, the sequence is TGTGCCAGCAGTTACGCCACGGGAGGGACCCAGTACTTC.